Sequencing of this TCR beta chain was carried out in a study of T cells in tuberculosis. Study results and limitations: Smaller alpha distances in active tuberculosis partly reflected shorter CDR3-alpha lengths. Active tuberculosis alpha repertoires lay closer to GMM-specific TCRs than controls'.

About this clone: Antigen specificity is unknown.

Here immunoSEQ multiplex PCR was the method, and the copy in TCRdb shows in-frame clones only, minus some. This sample has under 35,000 clones, with around 94% found just once. Each donor contributed about 100,000 T cells on average, unsorted. Between the trimmed V and J ends, which lost 2 bases and 0 bases, there was a span of 14 bases. The germline CDR1 and CDR2 sequences are SGHVS and FQNEAQ. The CDR3 is made up of 17 amino acids. The material sequenced was PBMCs. The J gene is TRBJ2-4, the V gene TRBV7-8, with D unresolved. The receptor's source is a donor aged 5 to 30 with latent tuberculosis or without tuberculosis infection. CDR3: CASSLYSHFQAKNIQYF. CDR3 DNA sequence: TGTGCCAGCAGCTTATACTCCCATTTCCAAGCCAAAAACATTCAGTACTTC.